This T cell receptor (beta chain) emerged from a study of long-term antiretroviral therapy in people with HIV. This CDR3 region has 14 residues. Trimming took 4 bases from V and 7 from J, leaving 16 bases between them. Germline CDR1 and CDR2: SGHVS and FNYEAQ. Sequencing relied on immunoSEQ assay v3.0, run at survey level. Produced via immunoSEQ multiplex PCR; TCRdb's table is partial and in-frame only. The sample lists about 23,000 clones, around 81% occurring once. The TCR was taken from a man aged 25 to 40 with HIV. The starting material was unsorted PBMCs, obtained 1.5 years after starting antiretroviral therapy. The chain employs TRBV7-6 and TRBJ1-2; D remains ambiguous. The CDR3 reads CASSSTTEPLGYTF. The CDR3, as DNA: TGTGCCAGCAGCTCTACCACAGAACCGCTTGGCTACACCTTC.